This T cell receptor beta chain was captured in a study of CD8 T cells in Susac syndrome. An amount of RNA that ranged from 0.5 to 1 ug was reverse transcribed with random hexamers. The TCR beta CDR3 was amplified by immunoSEQ multiplex PCR across 54 Vbeta, 13 Jbeta. TCRdb re-called the immunoSEQ multiplex PCR reads with MiXCR, one entry per CDR3 protein. Among about 110,000 distinct CDR3 sequences listed, roughly 95% were seen once. The authors carried out high-throughput sequencing of TCR beta. They applied it to CD8+ and CD4+ T cells obtained from blood. Patients with Susac syndrome met the recently defined diagnostic criteria for definite or probable disease. TEMRA cells were FACS-enriched, with CD8+ and CD4+ T cells isolated negatively. The CDR3 sequence is 16 residues long. With 3 bases clipped from V and 2 bases from J, the junction kept 3 bases outside the gene matches. Germline V gives CDR1 MRHNA, CDR2 SNTAGT.

This sequence joins TRBV6-4 and TRBJ2-1; the match to TRBD2 covers 11 bases. The sequence was collected from a human donor with Susac syndrome. Sequencing was done on a sample of CD8+ T cells from PBMCs. CDR3 bases: TGTGCCAGCAGTGAAAAGGGACTAGCGGCCTACAATGAGCAGTTCTTC. This gives the protein CASSEKGLAAYNEQFF.